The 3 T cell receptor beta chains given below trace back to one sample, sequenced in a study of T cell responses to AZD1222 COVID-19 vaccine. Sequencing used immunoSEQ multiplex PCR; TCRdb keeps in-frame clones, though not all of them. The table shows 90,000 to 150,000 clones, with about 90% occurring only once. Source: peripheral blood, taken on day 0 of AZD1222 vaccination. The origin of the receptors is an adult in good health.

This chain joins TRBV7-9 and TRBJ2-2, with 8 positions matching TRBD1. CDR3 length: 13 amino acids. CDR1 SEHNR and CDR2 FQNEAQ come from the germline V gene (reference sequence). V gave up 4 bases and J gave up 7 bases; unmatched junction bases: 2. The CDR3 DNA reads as TGTGCCAGCAGCTCGGACAGGGTCGGGGAGCTGTTTTTT. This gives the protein CASSSDRVGELFF.

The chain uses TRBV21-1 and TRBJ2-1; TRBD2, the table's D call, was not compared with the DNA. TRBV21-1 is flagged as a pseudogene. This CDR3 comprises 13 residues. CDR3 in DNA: TGTGCCAGCAGCGCGGAGATAATCAATGAGCAGTTCTTC. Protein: CASSAEIINEQFF.

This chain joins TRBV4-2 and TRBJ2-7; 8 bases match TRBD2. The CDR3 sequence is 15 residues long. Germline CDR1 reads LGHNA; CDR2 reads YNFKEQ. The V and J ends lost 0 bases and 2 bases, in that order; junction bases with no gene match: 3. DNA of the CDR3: TGTGCCAGCAGCCAAGAATGGCGGGGGGCCTACGAGCAGTACTTC. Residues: CASSQEWRGAYEQYF.